These 31 T cell receptor beta chains originate from one sample sequenced in a study of blood T cells in healthy people across ages. A second PCR of about 7 to 12 cycles used a sample-barcoded 5' primer and a J-beta primer mix. One entry per CDR3 protein, called by TCRdb with MiXCR from the 5' RACE reads. The sample has about 830,000 distinct CDR3 sequences, 58% seen once. The sequenced sample consisted of blood. These receptors all come from a man aged 30-40 years in good health.

A few counts support this clonotype. The chain links TRBV14 to TRBJ1-2; D gene ambiguous. The CDR3 runs 14 residues. With 4 bases removed from V and 4 bases from J, the gap between germline ends came to 13 bases. Germline V gene lookup returns CDR1 SGHDN and CDR2 FVKESK. For the CDR3, the DNA is TGTGCCAGCAGCCGAGAGGACGGCGGCTATGGCTACACCTTC. As protein: CASSREDGGYGYTF. The full variable domain, completed using reference TRBV14 and TRBJ1-2, is EAGVTQFPSHSVIEKGQTVTLRCDPISGHDNLYWYRRVMGKEIKFLLHFVKESKQDESGMPNNRFLAERTGGTYSTLKVQPAELEDSGVYFCASSREDGGYGYTFGSGTRLTVV.

A note on this clonotype: The junction departs from germline at one end; a sequencing error may be responsible. The J gene is TRBJ2-3, the V gene TRBV10-3; possible D gene TRBD2, 5 bases. This CDR3 comprises 17 residues. Germline assignment: CDR1 ENHRY and CDR2 SYGVKD. CDR3 nucleotides: TGTGCCATCAGTGAGTCGAGGGCGGCGGAGAGCACAAATACGCAGTATTTT. This translates into CAISESRAAESTNTQYF.

This clonotype was detected only a few times. The chain uses TRBV5-5 and TRBJ2-7; TRBD2 is a possible D gene (6 bases). Germline V gene sequence: CDR1 SGHKS, CDR2 YYEKEE (reference sequence). The CDR3 spans 13 residues. The germline V and J ends were trimmed by 4 bases and 6 bases, with 14 bases remaining between them. The CDR3 coding sequence is TGTGCCAGCAGCCCTACTAGCTCCCTCGAGCAGTACTTC. Residues: CASSPTSSLEQYF.

The chain couples TRBV20-1 to TRBJ2-4; 9 bases match TRBD2. The CDR3 is 20 amino acids. Germline lookup yields CDR1 DFQATT and CDR2 SNEGSKA (reference sequence). Trimming at V came to 3 bases and at J to 0 bases, leaving 18 bases not matched to a gene. CDR3 coding DNA: TGCAGTGCTAGTTTCCATGACGGTATAGCGGGAGTTGGAGCCAAAAACATTCAGTACTTC. Its protein product is CSASFHDGIAGVGAKNIQYF.

The CDR3 nucleotides read TGTGCCAGCAGCACTTTGGGTTACGGGCAGTACTTC. This encodes CASSTLGYGQYF. The V call is TRBV5-6, the J call TRBJ2-5; D is uncertain. Germline lookup yields CDR1 SGHDT and CDR2 YYEEEE. The CDR3 is made up of 12 amino acids. V lost 4 bases and J 11 bases, leaving 15 bases between the germline ends.

This chain uses TRBV20-1 with TRBJ1-2; 8 bases map to TRBD1. This CDR3 spans 16 amino acids. Per germline, CDR1 DFQATT and CDR2 SNEGSKA (reference sequence). Trimming at V came to 6 bases and at J to 4 bases, leaving 16 bases not matched to a gene. CDR3 coding DNA: TGCAGTGCGCCCGGACAGGGTCTGGGAGAGGGCTATGGCTACACCTTC. This translates into CSAPGQGLGEGYGYTF.

The rearrangement joins TRBV28 to TRBJ2-1, with TRBD2 identical over 9 bases. CDR3 length: 15 residues. Trimming at V came to 6 bases and at J to 4 bases, leaving 7 bases not matched to a gene. Germline CDR1 is MDHEN and CDR2 is SYDVKM. The CDR3 is CASRDPGLAYNEQFF. The CDR3, as DNA: TGTGCCAGCAGAGATCCGGGACTAGCATACAATGAGCAGTTCTTC.

This clonotype came up a few times. The J gene is TRBJ2-3, the V gene TRBV7-3; TRBD1 matches 7 bases. With V trimmed by 5 bases and J by 1 base, 12 bases remained unmatched. CDR1 and CDR2 (germline): SGHTA, FQGTGA. The CDR3 has 17 amino acids. Here the CDR3 DNA reads TGTGCCAGCAGCCCATACGGGACAGATTCTGGCACAGATACGCAGTATTTT. Protein product: CASSPYGTDSGTDTQYF.

V gene TRBV29-1 combines with J gene TRBJ2-5, with unresolved D. CDR1 and CDR2 from the germline V gene are SQVTM and ANQGSEA. V shed 4 bases and J shed 5 bases, with 14 bases lying between them. CDR3 length equals 13 residues. The CDR3 DNA sequence: TGCAGCGTTGCGTCTCTAGATGTGGAGACCCAGTACTTC. This translates into CSVASLDVETQYF.

The chain joins TRBV19 to TRBJ2-7; D call uncertain. This CDR3 is 13 amino acids long. V lost 10 bases and J lost 7, with 20 bases in between. CDR1 and CDR2 (germline): LNHDA, SQIVND (reference sequence). The CDR3 is CAISPVPFSEQYF. The CDR3 nucleotides read TGTGCCATCTCCCCCGTTCCCTTCAGTGAGCAGTACTTC.

Only one count was recorded for this clonotype. The rearrangement joins TRBV7-6 to TRBJ2-3; 14 positions match TRBD2. Per germline, CDR1 SGHVS and CDR2 FNYEAQ. CDR3 length equals 21 residues. The V gene end was trimmed by 1 base and the J gene end by 3 bases; junction bases not matched to a gene: 15. The CDR3 DNA follows: TGTGCCAGCAGCTTAGAGGGAACCGGGACTAGCGGGAGAGTGTTGACAGATACGCAGTATTTT. Amino acids: CASSLEGTGTSGRVLTDTQYF.

J is TRBJ2-1 and V is TRBV7-9; 7 bases line up with TRBD1. CDR1 is SEHNR, CDR2 FQNEAQ, per germline (reference sequence). The CDR3 extends over 15 amino acids. J gave up 9 bases and V 5 bases, and 13 bases lay outside the gene matches. CDR3: CASSLRQGVGTEQFF. CDR3 sequence (DNA): TGTGCCAGCAGCCTTCGACAGGGCGTAGGCACTGAGCAGTTCTTC. The full variable domain, its missing parts supplied by reference TRBV7-9 and TRBJ2-1, is DTGVSQNPRHKITKRGQNVTFRCDPISEHNRLYWYRQTLGQGPEFLTYFQNEAQLEKSRLLSDRFSAERPKGSFSTLEIQRTEQGDSAMYLCASSLRQGVGTEQFFGPGTRLTVL.

The chain uses TRBV6-1 and TRBJ2-3, with D possibly TRBD1 on 5 matching bases. V lost 4 bases, J lost 8 bases, and 7 bases lay in between. Germline CDR1 reads MNHNS; CDR2 reads SASEGT. The CDR3 is 11 residues long. CDR3 in amino acids: CASSVQVTQYF. In nucleotides, the CDR3 is TGTGCCAGCAGTGTACAGGTTACGCAGTATTTT.

The chain links TRBV20-1 to TRBJ2-3, with D hard to call. From germline, CDR1 is DFQATT and CDR2 SNEGSKA (reference sequence). The CDR3 is 15 amino acids. V gave up 1 base and J gave up 4 bases, with 15 bases separating them. CDR3 DNA: TGCAGTGCTAGAGTATGGTACAGAGAAGCAGATACGCAGTATTTT. As protein: CSARVWYREADTQYF.

The chain employs TRBV1 and TRBJ2-3; the D call TRBD2 from the table was never checked on the DNA. TRBV1 is a recognized pseudogene. The CDR3 extends over 14 amino acids. The CDR3 DNA reads as TGCACCAGCCGGGGAGTGAAGCACACAGATACGCAGTATTTT. Residues: CTSRGVKHTDTQYF.

The chain links TRBV4-3 to TRBJ2-5, with D maybe TRBD2 (6 bases). V was clipped by 6 bases and J by 1 base, with 15 bases between them. This CDR3 is 15 amino acids long. Germline lookup yields CDR1 LGHNA and CDR2 YSLEER. CDR3 sequence reads: CASSNRWRGQETQYF. DNA for the CDR3: TGCGCCAGCAGTAATCGTTGGCGGGGCCAAGAGACCCAGTACTTC.

This rearrangement joins TRBV10-3 to TRBJ1-2; 7 nucleotides line up with TRBD1. The CDR3 runs to 14 residues. With V trimmed by 5 bases and J by 6 bases, 9 bases remained unmatched. Germline-derived CDR1 and CDR2 are ENHRY and SYGVKD. The CDR3 bases are TGTGCCATCAGTAATACAGGGGTAGATCATGGCTACACCTTC. It codes for CAISNTGVDHGYTF.

In its sample, this clonotype was seen a few times. The rearrangement links TRBV25-1 to TRBJ2-3; a weak D match, TRBD2 (5 bases). Germline assignment: CDR1 MGHDK and CDR2 SYGVNS. The CDR3 has 16 residues. V gave up 5 bases and J gave up 4 bases, with 19 bases separating them. The CDR3 region is CASSPTSGSIADTQYF. In DNA, the CDR3 is TGTGCCAGCAGTCCTACGTCGGGGAGTATCGCAGATACGCAGTATTTT.

This sequence joins TRBV12-3 or TRBV12-4 and TRBJ2-1; D gene ambiguous. The CDR3 is made up of 12 amino acids. Trimming shortened V by 5 bases and J by 10 bases, and 12 bases separated the two germline ends. The CDR3, as DNA: TGTGCCAGCAGTCCTACCCTGGAGGAGCAGTTCTTC. This translates into CASSPTLEEQFF.

This CDR3 is CASTRLATGEQFF. The CDR3 nucleotides are TGTGCCAGCACGAGACTAGCGACGGGTGAGCAGTTCTTC. The chain recombines TRBV2 with TRBJ2-1, with 8 bases that match TRBD2. Per the germline V gene, CDR1 is SNHLY and CDR2 is FYNNEI. The CDR3 loop spans 13 amino acids. V shed 7 bases, J shed 9 bases, and the junction held 8 bases outside the gene matches. The variable domain in full, with the rest retrieved from reference TRBV2 and TRBJ2-1, is EPEVTQTPSHQVTQMGQEVILRCVPISNHLYFYWYRQILGQKVEFLVSFYNNEISEKSEIFDDQFSVERPDGSNFTLKIRSTKLEDSAMYFCASTRLATGEQFFGPGTRLTVL.

A few counts support this clonotype. The J gene is TRBJ2-4, the V gene TRBV7-9; TRBD2 might be the D (5 bases). With the DNA end fitting TRBJ2-7 better, the J assignment may be wrong. This CDR3 contains 13 residues. In germline, CDR1 is SEHNR, CDR2 FQNEAQ (reference sequence). The CDR3 region has the DNA TGTGCCAGCAGCTTCATCACTAGCTACGAGCAGTACTTC. Translated, it gives CASSFITSYEQYF.

CDR3 DNA sequence: TGCAGTGCTAGGAAGGTCGGAGAGACCCAGTACTTC. It codes for CSARKVGETQYF. The rearrangement links TRBV20-1 to TRBJ2-5; unclear D gene. The CDR3 spans 12 residues. Per germline, CDR1 DFQATT and CDR2 SNEGSKA (reference sequence). V was clipped by 3 bases and J by 4 bases, with 9 bases between them.

Here the CDR3 reads CASSQEQGGRSNEQFF. As DNA, the CDR3 is TGTGCCAGCAGCCAAGAGCAGGGGGGCCGATCGAATGAGCAGTTCTTC. The genes are TRBV4-2 and TRBJ2-1; perhaps TRBD1 as D (7 bases). Trimming cost V 0 bases and J 7 bases, with 16 bases left between them. CDR1 LGHNA and CDR2 YNFKEQ come from the germline V gene. This CDR3 comprises 16 residues.

The count of this clonotype is one. This chain links TRBV7-2 with TRBJ2-1; TRBD1 might be the D (5 bases). Germline assignment: CDR1 SGHTA and CDR2 FQGNSA. Trimming stripped 5 bases from V and 5 bases from J, with 13 bases between. This CDR3 region has 14 residues. The CDR3 protein is CASSRGDRDNEQFF. The CDR3, as DNA: TGTGCCAGCAGCCGCGGCGACAGAGACAATGAGCAGTTCTTC.

There are a few counts of this clonotype. The chain uses TRBV29-1 and TRBJ1-2; a possible D gene is TRBD1 (5 bases). Trimming shortened V by 7 bases and J by 4 bases, and 19 bases separated the two germline ends. Germline V gene sequence: CDR1 SQVTM, CDR2 ANQGSEA. This CDR3 comprises 14 residues. CDR3: CSAPMYPTAYGYTF. The CDR3 DNA sequence: TGCAGCGCACCTATGTACCCGACAGCCTATGGCTACACCTTC. Full variable domain (outside the CDR3, taken from reference TRBV29-1 and TRBJ1-2): SAVISQKPSRDICQRGTSLTIQCQVDSQVTMMFWYRQQPGQSLTLIATANQGSEATYESGFVIDKFPISRPNLTFSTLTVSNMSPEDSSIYLCSAPMYPTAYGYTFGSGTRLTVV.

The chain combines TRBV2 with TRBJ2-1; perhaps TRBD1 as D (6 bases). CDR3 size: 13 residues. V was clipped by 11 bases and J by 7 bases, with 18 bases between them. CDR1 SNHLY and CDR2 FYNNEI come from the germline V gene. The CDR3: CASSTGFMNEQFF. CDR3 nucleotide sequence: TGTGCCTCAAGCACAGGGTTTATGAATGAGCAGTTCTTC.

This clonotype came up once. The chain recombines TRBV12-3 or TRBV12-4 with TRBJ1-4; D might be TRBD1 (5 bases). The CDR3 loop spans 14 amino acids. Trimming removed 3 bases from V and 10 bases from J, with 15 bases in between. CDR3 residues: CASSLGDGPGKLFF. CDR3 sequence (DNA): TGTGCCAGCAGTTTGGGGGATGGACCGGGAAAACTGTTTTTT.

The chain carries TRBV27 and TRBJ2-7; 9 bases align to TRBD2. This CDR3 is 15 amino acids long. V was clipped by 5 bases and J by 3 bases; unmatched bases: 8. The germline CDR1 and CDR2 sequences are MNHEY and SMNVEV (reference sequence). The CDR3 DNA reads TGTGCCAGCAGTGAGCTAGCGGGAAATGACTACGAGCAGTACTTC. Residues: CASSELAGNDYEQYF.

In nucleotides, the CDR3 is TGTGCCAGTAGCGTTACCACCTACAATGAGCAGTTCTTC. It specifies CASSVTTYNEQFF. The chain has TRBV3-1 and TRBJ2-1; D is perhaps TRBD2 (5 bases). Germline assignment: CDR1 LGHDT and CDR2 YNNKEL (reference sequence). V dropped 9 bases and J dropped 2 bases, with 11 bases sitting between them. This CDR3 is built from 13 residues.

This clonotype was counted only a few times. V gene TRBV10-3 combines with J gene TRBJ1-2, with 10 bases that match TRBD1. In germline, CDR1 is ENHRY, CDR2 SYGVKD. J was trimmed by 4 bases and V by 4 bases; bases with no gene match: 9. The CDR3 contains 16 residues. CDR3 sequence (DNA): TGTGCCATCAGTGGTCCCGGGACAGGGGCGAGCTATGGCTACACCTTC. Its translation: CAISGPGTGASYGYTF.

This clonotype was found once. V gene TRBV29-1 combines with J gene TRBJ1-5; D is uncertain. The CDR3 is 13 residues long. V was clipped by 6 bases and J by 4 bases, with 13 bases between them. Germline V gene lookup returns CDR1 SQVTM and CDR2 ANQGSEA. The CDR3 DNA sequence: TGCAGCGTCGCCGGGCCGGGGAATCAGCCCCAGCATTTT. This sequence encodes CSVAGPGNQPQHF. Supplemented by reference TRBV29-1 and TRBJ1-5, the full variable domain reads SAVISQKPSRDICQRGTSLTIQCQVDSQVTMMFWYRQQPGQSLTLIATANQGSEATYESGFVIDKFPISRPNLTFSTLTVSNMSPEDSSIYLCSVAGPGNQPQHFGDGTRLSIL.